These 22 T cell receptor beta chains were sequenced from one sample in a study of T cell responses to AZD1222 COVID-19 vaccine. Here immunoSEQ multiplex PCR was the method, and the copy in TCRdb shows in-frame clones only, minus some. The sample includes roughly 150,000 clones, roughly 87% of them seen just once. The specimen comprised peripheral blood, sampled 28 days after the second AZD1222 dose. Receptors were obtained from an adult who received the AZD1222 COVID-19 vaccine.

The chain carries TRBV6-5 and TRBJ1-1; D not certain. Trimming left V 5 bases short and J 0 bases short, with 13 bases between. This CDR3 contains 15 residues. Germline V CDR1 and CDR2: MNHEY, SVGAGI. This CDR3 is CASSPFGQMNTEAFF. The CDR3 bases are TGTGCCAGCAGTCCTTTTGGGCAGATGAACACTGAAGCTTTCTTT.

The chain uses TRBV27 and TRBJ1-2; 11 bases align to TRBD1. V lost 5 bases and J lost 5; bases outside the gene matches: 4. The CDR3 consists of 14 residues. CDR1 MNHEY and CDR2 SMNVEV come from the germline V gene (reference sequence). The CDR3 protein is CASSGDRGFYGYTF. CDR3 in DNA: TGTGCCAGCAGTGGGGACAGGGGGTTTTATGGCTACACCTTC.

The chain couples TRBV12-3 or TRBV12-4 to TRBJ1-2; D is undetermined. The CDR3 length is 13 residues. V lost 4 bases to trimming and J lost 0 bases, with 6 bases between them. For the CDR3, the DNA is TGTGCCAGCAGTTCAGTAGCTAACTATGGCTACACCTTC. Its translation is CASSSVANYGYTF.

This clone showed up just once. V usage is TRBV23-1 and J usage is TRBJ2-3, with 7 bases lining up with TRBD1. TRBV23-1 qualifies as an ORF whose function is uncertain. The CDR3 loop spans 14 amino acids. Trimming at V came to 6 bases and at J to 5 bases, leaving 8 bases not matched to a gene. The CDR3 spells CASSLKRGQDTQYF. The CDR3 DNA reads TGCGCCAGCAGCCTAAAGAGGGGGCAAGATACGCAGTATTTT.

The chain employs TRBV19 and TRBJ1-6, with D uncertain. The CDR3 contains 14 residues. The V and J ends lost 0 bases and 8 bases respectively, with 8 bases between them. Germline CDR1 is LNHDA and CDR2 is SQIVND (reference sequence). The CDR3 nucleotides are TGTGCCAGTAGTATAGATGGGGTTGATTCACCCCTCCACTTT. Protein: CASSIDGVDSPLHF. The full variable domain, its missing parts supplied by reference TRBV19 and TRBJ1-6, is DGGITQSPKYLFRKEGQNVTLSCEQNLNHDAMYWYRQDPGQGLRLIYYSQIVNDFQKGDIAEGYSVSREKKESFPLTVTSAQKNPTAFYLCASSIDGVDSPLHFGNGTRLTVT.

This clone appeared a single time. The chain recombines TRBV19 with TRBJ1-2; no clear D. V shed 3 bases and J shed 8 bases, with 16 bases lying between them. This CDR3 spans 14 amino acids. Germline V CDR1 and CDR2: LNHDA, SQIVND (reference sequence). The CDR3, as DNA: TGTGCCAGTAGTATCCCGAACCGCGGAGGAGGCTACACCTTC. As protein: CASSIPNRGGGYTF.

The CDR3: CASSLGLASGGAIDTQYF. The CDR3 nucleotides read TGTGCCAGCAGCTTAGGCCTCGCTAGCGGGGGGGCTATAGATACGCAGTATTTT. The rearrangement links TRBV7-9 to TRBJ2-3; 12 bases are a match to TRBD2. The CDR3 runs 18 residues. The J segment lost 5 bases and the V segment lost 1 base, leaving 10 bases of the junction unmatched. Germline assignment: CDR1 SEHNR and CDR2 FQNEAQ (reference sequence). Based on the CDR3 plus reference TRBV7-9 and TRBJ2-3, the full variable domain is DTGVSQNPRHKITKRGQNVTFRCDPISEHNRLYWYRQTLGQGPEFLTYFQNEAQLEKSRLLSDRFSAERPKGSFSTLEIQRTEQGDSAMYLCASSLGLASGGAIDTQYFGPGTRLTVL.

The J gene is TRBJ2-1, the V gene TRBV2; 10 bases align to TRBD2. Germline trimming cut 2 bases from V and 3 bases from J; bases unmatched to any gene: 1. Germline values: CDR1 SNHLY, CDR2 FYNNEI. This CDR3 has 15 residues. The CDR3 coding sequence is TGTGCCAGCAGTGAAATAGCGGGGGGCTACAATGAGCAGTTCTTC. This encodes CASSEIAGGYNEQFF.

The chain links TRBV2 to TRBJ1-1; D uncertain. This CDR3 is built from 13 residues. With 6 bases removed from V and 0 bases from J, the gap between germline ends came to 8 bases. CDR1 and CDR2 from the germline V gene are SNHLY and FYNNEI. CDR3 sequence (DNA): TGTGCCAGCAGAGAGACATTGAACACTGAAGCTTTCTTT. Translated, it gives CASRETLNTEAFF.

The rearrangement uses TRBV11-2 and TRBJ2-3, with 9 nucleotides matching TRBD2. Looked up from germline, CDR1 is SGHAT and CDR2 is FQNNGV. With 1 base clipped from V and 11 bases from J, the junction kept 7 bases outside the gene matches. CDR3 length: 14 amino acids. CDR3 in amino acids: CASSLVNERGVQYF. As DNA, the CDR3 is TGTGCCAGCAGCTTAGTGAATGAGCGGGGGGTGCAGTATTTT.

This chain uses TRBV5-1 with TRBJ1-1, with D perhaps TRBD1 (6 bases). The germline V and J ends were trimmed by 0 bases and 3 bases, with 15 bases remaining between them. Germline V gene data show CDR1 as SGHRS and CDR2 as YFSETQ. This CDR3 is built from 16 residues. CDR3 region: CASSLDLIQGYTEAFF. In nucleotides, the CDR3 is TGCGCCAGCAGCTTGGACCTAATACAGGGATACACTGAAGCTTTCTTT.

V gene TRBV19 combines with J gene TRBJ1-4; unclear D gene. CDR3 size: 17 residues. Trimming removed 5 bases at V and 3 bases at J, with 19 bases between. The V gene's germline CDR1 is LNHDA and CDR2 SQIVND (reference sequence). The CDR3 is CASSDYAPFGSNEKLFF. CDR3 bases: TGTGCCAGTAGTGATTACGCCCCCTTTGGGTCTAATGAAAAACTGTTTTTT.

The chain combines TRBV5-5 with TRBJ2-7; 13 bases are a match to TRBD2. CDR1 and CDR2 from the germline V gene are SGHKS and YYEKEE (reference sequence). This CDR3 comprises 16 residues. Trimming removed 0 bases from V and 5 bases from J; junction bases left unmatched: 5. The CDR3: CASSLGSLAGGNEQYF. The CDR3 DNA is TGTGCCAGCAGCTTGGGTTCACTAGCGGGGGGGAACGAGCAGTACTTC.

The chain has TRBV6-2 or TRBV6-3 and TRBJ1-2; D call uncertain. Germline V gene sequence: CDR1 MNHEY, CDR2 SVGEGT. Trimming removed 4 bases at V and 5 bases at J, with 14 bases between. The CDR3 sequence is 14 residues long. The CDR3 spells CASSSGGTWYGYTF. DNA for the CDR3: TGTGCCAGCAGTTCCGGCGGTACATGGTATGGCTACACCTTC.

V gene TRBV27 combines with J gene TRBJ2-7; 12 bases agree with TRBD2. The CDR3 consists of 15 residues. Per the germline V gene, CDR1 is MNHEY and CDR2 is SMNVEV (reference sequence). With V trimmed by 6 bases and J by 4 bases, 7 bases remained unmatched. This CDR3 is CASRLAGGPLYEQYF. Written as DNA, the CDR3 is TGTGCCAGCAGGCTAGCGGGGGGGCCTTTATACGAGCAGTACTTC.

The chain carries TRBV27 and TRBJ1-1, with unresolved D. CDR1 and CDR2 from the germline V gene are MNHEY and SMNVEV (reference sequence). The ends were cut back, 6 bases at V and 2 bases at J, with 4 bases in the middle. The CDR3 extends over 11 amino acids. The CDR3 DNA is TGTGCCAGCAGCCATAACACTGAAGCTTTCTTT. This encodes CASSHNTEAFF.

V and J are TRBV3-1 (or the pseudogene TRBV3-2) and TRBJ1-1; TRBD1 is a possible D gene (6 bases). Trimming shortened V by 4 bases and J by 9 bases, and 24 bases separated the two germline ends. The CDR3 runs to 16 residues. CDR1 and CDR2 from the germline V gene are LGHDT and YNNKEL (reference sequence). The DNA of the CDR3 is TGTGCCAGCAGCCGACCGAAGAGGGGGGCGCTCGGAAAAGCTTTCTTT. This translates into CASSRPKRGALGKAFF.

This clone was observed a few times. The chain recombines TRBV19 with TRBJ1-1; perhaps TRBD1 as D (5 bases). CDR1 is LNHDA and CDR2 is SQIVND in the germline V gene (reference sequence). This CDR3 has 15 amino acids. V dropped 5 bases and J dropped 4 bases, with 17 bases sitting between them. CDR3 region: CASSPGRAWGTEAFF. CDR3 in DNA: TGTGCCAGTAGTCCCGGCAGGGCTTGGGGCACTGAAGCTTTCTTT.

This chain links TRBV27 with TRBJ2-3; 16 nucleotides line up with TRBD2. The V gene's germline CDR1 is MNHEY and CDR2 SMNVEV (reference sequence). With 4 bases clipped from V and 3 bases from J, the junction kept 10 bases outside the gene matches. The CDR3 length is 19 residues. The CDR3 loop reads CASSSPGLAGGPGTDTQYF. CDR3 sequence (DNA): TGTGCCAGCAGTTCGCCGGGACTAGCGGGGGGGCCAGGGACAGATACGCAGTATTTT.

The rearrangement uses TRBV27 and TRBJ1-5, with D possibly being TRBD1 (6 bases). The CDR3 covers 15 residues. In germline, CDR1 is MNHEY, CDR2 SMNVEV (reference sequence). V shed 6 bases and J shed 3 bases, with 15 bases lying between them. CDR3 coding DNA: TGTGCCAGCAGGCCCCTCGGACAGTTCAATCAGCCCCAGCATTTT. Translation gives CASRPLGQFNQPQHF.

The chain recombines TRBV6-5 with TRBJ2-1, with TRBD1 matching 9 bases. The ends lost 3 bases at V and 8 bases at J; junction bases unmatched: 5. This CDR3 region has 14 residues. Germline lookup yields CDR1 MNHEY and CDR2 SVGAGI. In nucleotides, the CDR3 is TGTGCCAGCAGTTATCGGGACAGGGATGATGAGCAGTTCTTC. It yields the protein CASSYRDRDDEQFF.

The chain is built from TRBV2 and TRBJ2-7; possibly TRBD2 for D (5 bases). Trimming left V 11 bases short and J 3 bases short, with 14 bases between. Germline loops: CDR1 SNHLY, CDR2 FYNNEI. CDR3 size: 12 residues. CDR3 nucleotides: TGTGCCTCCAAGGACTTCCTCTACGAGCAGTACTTC. Translated: CASKDFLYEQYF.